One and the same sample provided the 21 T cell receptor beta chains below, sequenced in a study of tissue T cells after allogeneic stem cell transplantation. The data were produced by immunoSEQ multiplex PCR, yet TCRdb's version contains in-frame clones alone and is incomplete. The sample has tens of thousands of clones; around 69% are singletons. Sequenced sample: sorted cells pooled from one or two spleens. The origin of the receptors is a pool of C57BL/6 mice in good health.

About this clone: Gene labels here are mouse ones. Read coverage stops 1 residue before the CDR3 terminus; the germline J gene supplies the remainder. V usage is TRBV5 and J usage is TRBJ1-6; 9 bases are a match to TRBD1. TRBJ1-6 is classed as an ORF, of uncertain function. V shed 4 bases and J 4 bases; nucleotides not matched to a gene: 2. Germline loops: CDR1 LGHNA, CDR2 YNLKQL (reference sequence). The CDR3 has 15 amino acids. CDR3 DNA, as far as it was read: TGTGCCAGCAGCCGGGACAGGGAATATAATTCGCCCCTCTAC. It specifies CASSRDREYNSPLY. The CDR3 in full is CASSRDREYNSPLYF.

As concerns this clone: Germline and genes: mouse. The read comes to an end 1 residue before the CDR3 does, leaving the germline J gene to fill in the end. The chain recombines TRBV1 with TRBJ1-3; D unresolved. This CDR3 is built from 11 residues. Germline V gene data show CDR1 as NSQYPW and CDR2 as LRSPGD (reference sequence). Trimming stripped 0 bases from V and 8 bases from J, with 2 bases between. The CDR3 sequence is CTCSADHTLYF. Partial CDR3 DNA: TGCACCTGCAGTGCAGATCATACGCTCTAT.

Turning to this clone: The genes are named according to mouse. The missing CDR3 end, 1 residue past where the read stops, is filled in from the germline J gene. J is TRBJ2-5 and V is TRBV4; TRBD2 matches 11 bases. Losses at the gene ends were 6 bases for V and 2 bases for J; bases not matched to a gene: 1. The CDR3 consists of 14 residues. Germline V gives CDR1 LGHDT, CDR2 YNNKQL (reference sequence). CDR3 region: CASRDWGAQDTQYF. CDR3 DNA, as far as it was read: TGTGCCAGCAGGGACTGGGGGGCCCAAGACACCCAGTAC.

This clone has only a few counts. Any gene name here is a mouse gene name. The CDR3 extends 1 residue past the end of the read, so its final part is completed from the germline J gene. The chain employs TRBV29 and TRBJ2-7, with a weak D call TRBD1 (6 bases). Germline CDR1 is MSHET and CDR2 is SYDVDS. There are 13 residues in the CDR3. Trimming left V 1 base short and J 5 bases short, with 9 bases between. The CDR3 here is CASSLWAGDEQYF. The DNA read from the CDR3 is TGTGCTAGCAGTTTATGGGCAGGGGATGAACAGTAC.

Details on this clone: The gene symbols are mouse symbols. CDR3 in amino acids: CASGDRGSNERLFF. The sequenced part of the CDR3 DNA is TGTGCCAGCGGTGATCGGGGTTCCAACGAAAGATTATTT. The V and J genes are TRBV13-2 and TRBJ1-4; D call uncertain. The read ends 1 residue early relative to the CDR3; the germline J gene fills the gap. The V end was cut by 1 base, the J end by 1 base, with 5 bases between. CDR1 and CDR2 from the germline V gene are NNHNN and SYGAGS (reference sequence). CDR3 size: 14 residues.

As regards this clone: A single base separates this from a much larger clone, so it may be a read error. All gene names here are mouse names. This sample also contains other DNA sequences that code for the same CDR3. The CDR3 DNA, read in part, is TGTGCCAGCAGCCCCAGCTCCTATGAACAGTAC. This gives the protein CASSPSSYEQY. The whole CDR3 sequence is CASSPSSYEQYF. This sequence joins TRBV5 and TRBJ2-7; D is ambiguous. The CDR3 is cut off 1 residue early in the read; its end comes from the germline J gene. This CDR3 is built from 12 residues. V was shortened by 4 bases and J by 0 bases, with 4 bases between the two germline ends. Germline V gene lookup returns CDR1 LGHNA and CDR2 YNLKQL (reference sequence).

Notes on this clone: The listed genes are named as in mouse. The read comes to an end 1 residue before the CDR3 does, leaving the germline J gene to fill in the end. The rearrangement links TRBV4 to TRBJ2-7, with 12 bases matching TRBD2. The CDR3 covers 13 residues. Germline CDR1 and CDR2: LGHDT and YNNKQL (reference sequence). J gave up 6 bases and V 5 bases, and 2 bases lay outside the gene matches. The DNA read from the CDR3 is TGTGCCAGCAGCGGGGACTGGGGGGTTGAACAGTAC. Translation gives CASSGDWGVEQY. The CDR3 in its entirety is CASSGDWGVEQYF.

In regard to this clone: Gene names denote mouse genes. The read stops 1 residue short of the end of the CDR3; the missing end is completed from the germline J gene. V is TRBV1 and J is TRBJ1-3; the match to TRBD1 covers 9 bases. The CDR3 length is 14 residues. V shed 6 bases, J shed 3 bases, and the junction held 3 bases outside the gene matches. Germline CDR1 reads NSQYPW; CDR2 reads LRSPGD (reference sequence). The covered CDR3 bases are TGCACCTGCAGCCGGGACAGGGATGGAAATACGCTCTAT. Translation: CTCSRDRDGNTLY. The CDR3 in full is CTCSRDRDGNTLYF. Filled out from reference TRBV1 and TRBJ1-3, the complete variable domain reads VTLLEQNPRWRLVPRGQAVNLRCILKNSQYPWMSWYQQDLQKQLQWLFTLRSPGDKEVKSLPGADYLATRVTDTELRLQVANMSQGRTLYCTCSRDRDGNTLYFGEGSRLIVV.

Notes on this clone: Mouse germline and gene names are used. Sequencing ends 1 residue short of the CDR3 end; the germline J gene provides the rest. V and J are TRBV5 and TRBJ2-7; D may match TRBD1 or TRBD2 (5 bases each). Germline-derived CDR1 and CDR2 are LGHNA and YNLKQL (reference sequence). V gave up 0 bases and J gave up 0 bases, with 6 bases separating them. The CDR3 consists of 14 residues. The sequenced part of the CDR3 DNA is TGTGCCAGCAGCCAAGAGGGGCCCTCCTATGAACAGTAC. As protein: CASSQEGPSYEQY. The whole CDR3 protein reads CASSQEGPSYEQYF.

This clone was recorded once. The germline and genes are mouse ones. The CDR3 is cut off 1 residue early in the read; its end comes from the germline J gene. V is TRBV16 and J is TRBJ1-5; 8 nucleotides match TRBD1. CDR1 and CDR2 from the germline V gene are SGHSA and FRNQAP. Trimming took 1 base from V and 3 from J; bases not matched to a gene: 2. This CDR3 has 15 amino acids. Incomplete CDR3 DNA: TGTGCAAGCAGCTTAGTGGACAGGGTCAACCAGGCTCCGCTT. It translates to CASSLVDRVNQAPL. The whole CDR3 is CASSLVDRVNQAPLF.

To note about this clone: Genes and germline come from the mouse. The read terminates 1 residue before the CDR3 end, so the remaining end is supplied by the germline J gene. The rearrangement uses TRBV26 and TRBJ2-1; the match to TRBD2 covers 10 bases. The ends lost 4 bases at V and 3 bases at J; junction bases unmatched: 3. CDR1 is KGHPV, CDR2 FQNQEV, per germline (reference sequence). CDR3 length: 15 residues. This CDR3 is CASSPDWGVYAEQFF. CDR3 DNA, as far as it was read: TGTGCCAGCAGTCCCGACTGGGGGGTCTATGCTGAGCAGTTC.

There are a few counts of this clone. Mouse gene names and germline throughout. The read finishes 1 residue shy of the CDR3 end, and the germline J gene is used to complete it. The identical CDR3 is also encoded by other nucleotide sequences in the sample. The gene calls are TRBV26 and TRBJ1-3; TRBD1 aligns across 7 bases. The junction had 4 bases not matched to a gene; V was cut back by 6 bases and J by 2 bases. Looked up from germline, CDR1 is KGHPV and CDR2 is FQNQEV (reference sequence). This CDR3 has 14 amino acids. The CDR3 region is CASSPDRAGNTLYF. The DNA read from the CDR3 is TGTGCCAGCAGCCCCGACAGGGCTGGAAATACGCTCTAT.

In its sample, this clone was seen a few times. Gene names refer to mouse genes. The CDR3 end falls 1 residue outside the read, so it is completed with the germline J gene. This chain connects TRBV15 to TRBJ1-1, with TRBD1 identical over 7 bases. V dropped 6 bases and J dropped 0; count of bases not matched to a gene: 1. This CDR3 comprises 13 residues. Germline V gives CDR1 SGHND, CDR2 FRSKSL. CDR3 protein: CASRGTANTEVFF. CDR3 DNA (partial): TGTGCCAGCAGGGGGACAGCAAACACAGAAGTCTTC.

Remarks on this clone: Any gene name here is a mouse gene name. CDR3 region: CASSLAGGLEQYF. The DNA read from the CDR3 is TGTGCCAGCAGTCTGGCTGGGGGGTTGGAACAGTAC. The chain joins TRBV26 to TRBJ2-7, with 8 bases matching TRBD2. From the germline J gene comes the end of the CDR3, since the read stops 1 residue before it. The junction had 4 bases not matched to a gene; V was cut back by 2 bases and J by 7 bases. There are 13 residues in the CDR3. Germline V gene data show CDR1 as KGHPV and CDR2 as FQNQEV (reference sequence).

Of note for this clone: Germline and genes: mouse. The CDR3 end lies 1 residue beyond the end of the read and is filled in from the germline J gene. The rearrangement links TRBV26 to TRBJ1-1, with D maybe TRBD1 (6 bases). CDR3 length equals 15 residues. The germline V gene encodes CDR1 KGHPV and CDR2 FQNQEV (reference sequence). Trimming cost V 1 base and J 0 bases, with 9 bases left between them. The CDR3 sequence is CASSLFKGANTEVFF. CDR3 DNA (partial): TGTGCCAGCAGTCTGTTCAAGGGGGCAAACACAGAAGTCTTC. The full variable domain, completed using reference TRBV26 and TRBJ1-1, is NSKVIQTPRYLVKGQGQKAKMRCIPEKGHPVVFWYQQNKNNEFKFLINFQNQEVLQQIDMTEKRFSAECPSNSPCSLEIQSSEAGDSALYLCASSLFKGANTEVFFGKGTRLTVV.

A remark on this clone: These gene names are mouse names. Partial CDR3 DNA: TGTGCCAGCAGTCTGCTGGGGGGGCTCCAAGACACCCAGTAC. It yields the protein CASSLLGGLQDTQY. The whole CDR3 sequence is CASSLLGGLQDTQYF. V gene TRBV26 combines with J gene TRBJ2-5; the match to TRBD2 covers 10 bases. Coverage ceases 1 residue before the CDR3 finishes, and the germline J gene fills in the end. There are 15 residues in the CDR3. V lost 2 bases to trimming and J lost 2 bases; unmatched junction nucleotides: 1. Germline lookup yields CDR1 KGHPV and CDR2 FQNQEV (reference sequence).

As for this clone: Gene names follow the mouse nomenclature. The CDR3 goes on 1 residue after the read ends, and that part is filled in from the germline J gene. The rearrangement joins TRBV13-2 to TRBJ1-2; possible D gene TRBD1, 5 bases. V was clipped by 0 bases and J by 1 base, with 7 bases between them. Germline V gene data show CDR1 as NNHNN and CDR2 as SYGAGS (reference sequence). This CDR3 is 14 amino acids long. CDR3 residues: CASGDGTINSDYTF. CDR3 DNA, as far as it was read: TGTGCCAGCGGTGATGGGACAATAAACTCCGACTACACC.

Of note for this clone: Gene names refer to mouse genes. The read ends 1 residue shy of where the CDR3 ends; the end is completed using the germline J gene. V usage is TRBV15 and J usage is TRBJ2-4, with TRBD2 matching 10 bases. CDR1 is SGHND and CDR2 is FRSKSL in the germline V gene. The CDR3 has 13 residues. V was clipped by 6 bases and J by 5 bases; unmatched bases: 2. CDR3 protein: CASSRDWGNTLYF. The covered CDR3 bases are TGTGCCAGCAGCCGGGACTGGGGAAACACCTTGTAC. The full variable domain, in which reference TRBV15 and TRBJ2-4 provide the parts outside the CDR3, is DAGVTQTPRHEVAEKGQTIILKCEPVSGHNDLFWYRQTKIQGLELLSYFRSKSLMEDGGAFKDRFKAEMLNSSFSTLKIQPTEPKDSAVYLCASSRDWGNTLYFGAGTRLSVL.

In regard to this clone: The genes and germline here are from mouse. CDR3 DNA, as far as it was read: TGTGCCAGCAGTTTGGGGGGCTATGCTGAGCAGTTC. Its protein product is CASSLGGYAEQF. From start to end, the CDR3 is CASSLGGYAEQFF. The V call is TRBV14, the J call TRBJ2-1; D possibly corresponds to TRBD2 (6 bases). The read ends 1 residue shy of where the CDR3 ends; the end is completed using the germline J gene. Germline CDR1 reads SGHDT; CDR2 reads FRDEAV. The CDR3 consists of 13 residues. The ends were cut back, 2 bases at V and 3 bases at J, with 6 bases in the middle. Full variable domain (missing parts from reference TRBV14 and TRBJ2-1): EAGVTQSPRYAVLQEGQAVSFWCDPISGHDTLYWYQQPRDQGPQLLVYFRDEAVIDNSQLPSDRFSAVRPKGTNSTLKIQSAKQGDTATYLCASSLGGYAEQFFGPGTRLTVL.

Of note for this clone: Gene and germline names: mouse. The observed sequence ends 1 residue before the CDR3 terminus, with the missing tail filled in from the germline J gene. This sequence joins TRBV13-3 and TRBJ2-7, with 8 bases matching TRBD2. The CDR3 consists of 14 residues. From germline, CDR1 is NNHDY and CDR2 SYVADS. Trimming removed 0 bases from V and 4 bases from J; junction bases left unmatched: 3. Partial CDR3 DNA: TGTGCCAGCAGTGATGCCCTGGGGGGATATGAACAGTAC. It encodes CASSDALGGYEQY. In full, the CDR3 reads CASSDALGGYEQYF.

Points on this clone: Gene names denote mouse genes. The DNA ends 1 residue before the CDR3 does, and the rest of the CDR3 is filled in from the germline J gene. This chain connects TRBV3 to TRBJ1-5; 8 bases align to TRBD1. The CDR3 covers 15 residues. J gave up 6 bases and V 4 bases, and 8 bases lay outside the gene matches. Germline CDR1 is SNHLY and CDR2 is FYNGKV (reference sequence). CDR3: CASSSTGDKVQAPLF. CDR3 bases read: TGTGCCAGCAGCTCGACAGGGGATAAGGTCCAGGCTCCGCTT.